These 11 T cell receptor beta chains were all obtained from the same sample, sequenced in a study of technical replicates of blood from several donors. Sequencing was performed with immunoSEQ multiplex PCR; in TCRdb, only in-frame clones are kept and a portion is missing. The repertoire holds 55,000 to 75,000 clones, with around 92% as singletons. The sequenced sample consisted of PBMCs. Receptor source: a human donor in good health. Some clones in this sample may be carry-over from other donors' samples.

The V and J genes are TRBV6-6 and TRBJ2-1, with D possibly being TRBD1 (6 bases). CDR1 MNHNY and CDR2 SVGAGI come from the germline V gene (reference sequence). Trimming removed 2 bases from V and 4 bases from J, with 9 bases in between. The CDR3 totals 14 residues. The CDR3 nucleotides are TGTGCCAGCAGTTACGTAACAGGGTACAATGAGCAGTTCTTC. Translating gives CASSYVTGYNEQFF.

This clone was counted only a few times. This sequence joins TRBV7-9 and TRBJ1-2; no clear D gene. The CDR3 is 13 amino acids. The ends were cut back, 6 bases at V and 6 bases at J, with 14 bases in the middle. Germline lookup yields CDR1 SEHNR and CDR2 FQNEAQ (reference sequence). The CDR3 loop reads CASSSPRGNGYTF. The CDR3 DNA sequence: TGTGCCAGCAGTTCCCCTCGGGGTAATGGCTACACCTTC.

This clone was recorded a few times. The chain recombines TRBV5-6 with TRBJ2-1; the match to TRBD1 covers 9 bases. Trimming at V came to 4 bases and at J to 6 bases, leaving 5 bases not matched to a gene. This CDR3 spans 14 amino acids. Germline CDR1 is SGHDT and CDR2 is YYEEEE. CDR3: CASSKGQGFNEQFF. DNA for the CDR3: TGTGCCAGCAGCAAGGGACAGGGCTTCAATGAGCAGTTCTTC.

The CDR3 is CASTHPGEQYF. The DNA of the CDR3 is TGTGCCAGCACCCACCCCGGGGAGCAGTACTTC. This chain joins TRBV11-1 and TRBJ2-7; D is unclear. The CDR3 loop spans 11 amino acids. The germline V gene encodes CDR1 SGHAT and CDR2 FQDESV (reference sequence). The V and J ends lost 7 bases and 7 bases respectively, with 11 bases between them. Variable domain in full (rest from reference TRBV11-1 and TRBJ2-7): EAEVAQSPRYKITEKSQAVAFWCDPISGHATLYWYRQILGQGPELLVQFQDESVVDDSQLPKDRFSAERLKGVDSTLKIQPAELGDSAMYLCASTHPGEQYFGPGTRLTVT.

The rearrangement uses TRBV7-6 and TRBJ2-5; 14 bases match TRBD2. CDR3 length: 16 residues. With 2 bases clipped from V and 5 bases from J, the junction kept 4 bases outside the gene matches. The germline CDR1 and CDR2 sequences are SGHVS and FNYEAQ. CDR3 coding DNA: TGTGCCAGCAGCTTACGGGGACTAGCGGGAGCGGAGACCCAGTACTTC. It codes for CASSLRGLAGAETQYF.

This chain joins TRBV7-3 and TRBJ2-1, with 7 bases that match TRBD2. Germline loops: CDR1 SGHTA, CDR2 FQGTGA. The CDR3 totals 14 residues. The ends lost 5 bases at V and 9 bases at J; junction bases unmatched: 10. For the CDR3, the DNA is TGTGCCAGCAGCCCTCGGGGGGACCGGGCTGAGCAGTTCTTC. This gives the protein CASSPRGDRAEQFF.

As DNA, the CDR3 is TGTGCCAGCAGCCCTAGGACAGGGCAGCGAGAGACCCAGTACTTC. It is translated as CASSPRTGQRETQYF. The V gene is TRBV11-1, the J gene TRBJ2-5; 8 nucleotides align to TRBD1. Germline CDR1 SGHAT, CDR2 FQDESV (reference sequence). This CDR3 has 15 amino acids. Trimming removed 5 bases from V and 4 bases from J; junction bases left unmatched: 9.

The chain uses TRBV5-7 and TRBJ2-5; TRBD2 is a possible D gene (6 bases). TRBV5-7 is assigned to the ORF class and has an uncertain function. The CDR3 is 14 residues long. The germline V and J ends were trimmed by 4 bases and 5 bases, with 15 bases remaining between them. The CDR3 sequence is CASSRRRGGETQYF. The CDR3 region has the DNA TGTGCCAGCAGCCGAAGGCGGGGCGGGGAGACCCAGTACTTC.

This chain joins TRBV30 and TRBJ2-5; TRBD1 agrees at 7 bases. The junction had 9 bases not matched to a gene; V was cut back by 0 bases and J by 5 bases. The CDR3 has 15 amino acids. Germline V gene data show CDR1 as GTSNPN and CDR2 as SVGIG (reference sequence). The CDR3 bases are TGTGCCTGGAGTGTACTAAGGGGGCTGACGGAGACCCAGTACTTC. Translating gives CAWSVLRGLTETQYF. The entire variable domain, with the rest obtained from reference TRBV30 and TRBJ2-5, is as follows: SQTIHQWPATLVQPVGSPLSLECTVEGTSNPNLYWYRQAAGRGLQLLFYSVGIGQISSEVPQNLSASRPQDRQFILSSKKLLLSDSGFYLCAWSVLRGLTETQYFGPGTRLLVL.

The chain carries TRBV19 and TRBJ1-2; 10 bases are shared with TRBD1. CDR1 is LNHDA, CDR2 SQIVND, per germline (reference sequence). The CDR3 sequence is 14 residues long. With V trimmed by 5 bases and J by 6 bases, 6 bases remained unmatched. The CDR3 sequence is CASSPRTGGNGYTF. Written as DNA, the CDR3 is TGTGCCAGTAGTCCGAGGACAGGGGGGAATGGCTACACCTTC.

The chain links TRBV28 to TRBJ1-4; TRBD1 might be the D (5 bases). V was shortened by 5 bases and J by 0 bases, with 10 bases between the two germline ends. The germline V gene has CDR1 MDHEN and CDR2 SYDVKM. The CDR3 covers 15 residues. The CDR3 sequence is CASSLGGATNEKLFF. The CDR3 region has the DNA TGTGCCAGCAGTCTTGGAGGGGCAACTAATGAAAAACTGTTTTTT.